This entry lists 32 T cell receptor beta chains sequenced from one sample in a study of spatial heterogeneity in lung cancer. Findings of the study overall: Tumoral mutation counts were tracked by counts of expanded intratumoral alpha and beta TCRs.

Documented time point: sample taken at primary tumor resection. Antigens for these TCRs are unknown. A single record per CDR3 protein comes from TCRdb applying MiXCR to the 5' RACE reads. The table records 5,000 to 7,000 distinct CDR3 sequences, 14% of them present only once. The material was lung tumor tissue, obtained at surgery. The receptor set was obtained from a male donor with early-stage non-small cell lung cancer.

This clonotype was recorded at least ten times. This beta chain is a stray sequence in a library constructed for alpha chains; its clone size is not meaningful. V gene TRBV18 combines with J gene TRBJ1-2, with TRBD1 matching over 12 bases. The germline gives CDR1 KGHSH, CDR2 LQKENI. Trimming at V came to 0 bases and at J to 9 bases, leaving 2 bases not matched to a gene. CDR3 length: 14 amino acids. The CDR3 region has the DNA TGTGCCAGCTCACCACCGGGACAGGGGGCAAGCTACACCTTC. Its protein product is CASSPPGQGASYTF.

For this clonotype: Within a library made for alpha chains, this beta chain is off target, and its count is uninformative. This rearrangement joins TRBV24-1 to TRBJ2-2; 7 bases are shared with TRBD1. The CDR3 has 18 amino acids. The junction had 12 bases not matched to a gene; V was cut back by 5 bases and J by 1 base. Germline CDR1 and CDR2: KGHDR and SFDVKD. The CDR3 DNA sequence: TGTGCCACCAGTGGCTTGGGAACGGGACAGCTGAACACCGGGGAGCTGTTTTTT. Its protein product is CATSGLGTGQLNTGELFF.

There are many counts of this clonotype. The library was built for alpha chains, so this beta chain is an off-target read and its size means little. The V and J genes are TRBV24-1 and TRBJ2-2; 7 nucleotides match TRBD1. The germline V gene encodes CDR1 KGHDR and CDR2 SFDVKD. V lost 0 bases and J lost 1; bases outside the gene matches: 1. There are 16 residues in the CDR3. DNA for the CDR3: TGTGCCACCAGTGATTTGAGGGACAGGAACACCGGGGAGCTGTTTTTT. Residues: CATSDLRDRNTGELFF.

This clonotype is categorized as medium-sized (0.01 to 0.1%). This beta chain is a stray read from a library made for alpha chains; its abundance is not meaningful. CDR3 residues: CASSPPGWGQETQYF. CDR3 nucleotide sequence: TGTGCCAGTAGTCCTCCGGGGTGGGGCCAAGAGACCCAGTACTTC. J is TRBJ2-5 and V is TRBV19, with D possibly matching TRBD2 (5 bases). Trimming removed 5 bases at V and 1 base at J, with 14 bases between. CDR3 length: 15 residues. CDR1 and CDR2 (germline): LNHDA, SQIVND (reference sequence). The complete variable domain, with remaining parts taken from reference TRBV19 and TRBJ2-5, reads DGGITQSPKYLFRKEGQNVTLSCEQNLNHDAMYWYRQDPGQGLRLIYYSQIVNDFQKGDIAEGYSVSREKKESFPLTVTSAQKNPTAFYLCASSPPGWGQETQYFGPGTRLLVL.

This clonotype is medium-sized in the sample. The size of this beta chain means little, since it is a stray read in a library made for alpha chains. The chain carries TRBV6-6 and TRBJ2-7; 10 bases are shared with TRBD1. Trimming took 6 bases from V and 6 from J; bases not matched to a gene: 8. Germline V CDR1 and CDR2: MNHNY, SVGAGI (reference sequence). The CDR3 is 14 amino acids. In DNA form, the CDR3 reads TGTGCCAGCAGGACGGGACAGGGGCTGGGCGAGCAGTACTTC. The encoded protein is CASRTGQGLGEQYF.

Concerning this clonotype itself: This beta chain is a stray read from a library made for alpha chains; its abundance is not meaningful. This chain uses TRBV30 with TRBJ2-3; a weak D match, TRBD1 (5 bases). The germline gives CDR1 GTSNPN, CDR2 SVGIG (reference sequence). The CDR3 runs to 17 residues. V dropped 1 base and J dropped 0 bases, with 17 bases sitting between them. The CDR3 region is CAWSGFKGRISTDTQYF. For the CDR3, the DNA is TGTGCCTGGAGTGGTTTTAAGGGGCGTATTAGCACAGATACGCAGTATTTT.

This clonotype is judged medium-sized. Since it is a stray read in a library aimed at alpha chains, this beta chain has a size that is not meaningful. The J gene is TRBJ2-7, the V gene TRBV6-5, with no clear D. Germline values: CDR1 MNHEY, CDR2 SVGAGI. The CDR3 consists of 13 residues. Trimming pared 6 bases from V and 0 bases from J, leaving 9 bases between. CDR3 bases: TGTGCCAGCAGAACCGGGCCCTCCTACGAGCAGTACTTC. Amino acids: CASRTGPSYEQYF.

By share, this clonotype ranks as medium-sized (0.01 to 0.1%). This beta chain slipped into a library made for alpha chains as a stray read, so its size is not meaningful. This rearrangement joins TRBV6-2 or TRBV6-3 to TRBJ2-7, with D hard to call. Trimming removed 4 bases at V and 2 bases at J, with 12 bases between. CDR1 is MNHEY and CDR2 is SVGEGT in the germline V gene. The CDR3 loop spans 14 amino acids. CDR3 nucleotides: TGTGCCAGCAGTTGGGCACGGTCGACCTACGAGCAGTACTTC. Its protein product is CASSWARSTYEQYF.

This clonotype ranks as medium-sized (0.01 to 0.1%). Since it is a stray read in a library aimed at alpha chains, this beta chain has a size that is not meaningful. This chain connects TRBV20-1 to TRBJ2-5; weak D call: TRBD2 (8 bases). The germline gives CDR1 DFQATT, CDR2 SNEGSKA (reference sequence). The CDR3 runs to 18 residues. V was cut by 5 bases and J by 4 bases, with 29 bases left in between. This CDR3 reads CSAEDRAGAGGGRETQYF. The DNA for the CDR3 is TGCAGTGCTGAAGACAGGGCAGGGGCGGGAGGAGGGAGAGAGACCCAGTACTTC.

This clonotype rates as medium-sized. This beta chain is off target for a library built for alpha chains, so its abundance means little. This rearrangement joins TRBV3-1 to TRBJ1-2; D ambiguous. CDR1 is LGHDT, CDR2 YNNKEL, per germline (reference sequence). This CDR3 comprises 11 residues. V was pared by 3 bases and J by 8 bases, with 7 bases between. CDR3 in amino acids: CASSHRGGYTF. The CDR3 nucleotides are TGTGCCAGCAGCCATCGCGGGGGCTACACCTTC.

This clonotype is classed as medium-sized. This beta chain is a stray sequence in a library constructed for alpha chains; its clone size is not meaningful. The chain joins TRBV12-3 or TRBV12-4 to TRBJ2-1; D unresolved. Trimming pared 3 bases from V and 4 bases from J, leaving 13 bases between. The CDR3 runs to 15 residues. In nucleotides, the CDR3 is TGTGCCAGCAGTTTGCAAGGCCTAAGATACAATGAGCAGTTCTTC. Encoded protein: CASSLQGLRYNEQFF.

This clonotype was seen more than once but under ten times. The library was prepared for alpha chains; this beta chain is a stray read, so its frequency means little. The chain links TRBV7-8 to TRBJ2-5, with 14 bases lining up with TRBD2. The CDR3 consists of 16 residues. Germline trimming cut 4 bases from V and 5 bases from J; bases unmatched to any gene: 6. The germline V gene encodes CDR1 SGHVS and CDR2 FQNEAQ. Here the CDR3 reads CASSSGLAGAGETQYF. CDR3 in DNA: TGTGCCAGCAGCTCGGGACTAGCGGGGGCAGGGGAGACCCAGTACTTC.

This clonotype was picked up many times. The library was designed around alpha chains, so this beta chain is a stray read whose abundance carries little weight. V is TRBV10-3 and J is TRBJ2-7; perhaps D is TRBD1 or TRBD2 (6 bases each). CDR1 ENHRY and CDR2 SYGVKD come from the germline V gene. Trimming removed 3 bases at V and 0 bases at J, with 15 bases between. This CDR3 is built from 16 residues. The CDR3 nucleotides are TGTGCCATCAGTGACGGGGGCGGTCACTACTCCTACGAGCAGTACTTC. It is translated as CAISDGGGHYSYEQYF.

This clonotype is medium-sized in the sample. The size of this beta chain means little, since it is a stray read in a library made for alpha chains. J is TRBJ1-4 and V is TRBV3-1; TRBD1 matches at 7 bases. The ends lost 2 bases at V and 8 bases at J; junction bases unmatched: 8. CDR1 and CDR2 from the germline V gene are LGHDT and YNNKEL (reference sequence). This CDR3 is 15 amino acids long. The CDR3 sequence is CASSQWDSRGEKLFF. For the CDR3, the DNA is TGTGCCAGCAGCCAATGGGACAGCCGAGGAGAAAAACTGTTTTTT.

About this clonotype: This beta chain is a stray sequence in a library constructed for alpha chains; its clone size is not meaningful. The V gene is TRBV6-1, the J gene TRBJ2-3, with 7 bases lining up with TRBD1. CDR3 length equals 15 residues. Germline loops: CDR1 MNHNS, CDR2 SASEGT. The ends lost 5 bases at V and 1 base at J; junction bases unmatched: 6. As DNA, the CDR3 is TGTGCCAGCAGTAGAGACAGGGCCCGCACAGATACGCAGTATTTT. This encodes CASSRDRARTDTQYF.

By share, this clonotype counts as medium-sized. The size of this beta chain means little, since it is a stray read in a library made for alpha chains. This rearrangement joins TRBV2 to TRBJ2-7; the D gene is possibly TRBD1 (5 bases). Germline-derived CDR1 and CDR2 are SNHLY and FYNNEI. The CDR3 runs to 14 residues. Deletions cut 5 bases from V and 4 bases from J, with 15 bases between. The CDR3 spells CASSRSGQQYEQYF. CDR3 nucleotide sequence: TGTGCCAGCAGTCGGAGTGGACAACAATACGAGCAGTACTTC. The complete variable domain, with remaining parts taken from reference TRBV2 and TRBJ2-7, reads EPEVTQTPSHQVTQMGQEVILRCVPISNHLYFYWYRQILGQKVEFLVSFYNNEISEKSEIFDDQFSVERPDGSNFTLKIRSTKLEDSAMYFCASSRSGQQYEQYFGPGTRLTVT.

By share, this clonotype counts as medium-sized (0.01 to 0.1%). This beta chain appears as a stray read in a library generated for alpha chains; its size is not informative. The CDR3 sequence: CASSPGGSNEKLFF. The CDR3 DNA is TGTGCCAGCAGCCCCGGTGGGTCTAATGAAAAACTGTTTTTT. The chain is built from TRBV28 and TRBJ1-4; D is undetermined. The CDR3 is 14 residues long. Germline lookup yields CDR1 MDHEN and CDR2 SYDVKM. The V end was cut by 6 bases, the J end by 3 bases, with 11 bases between. The full variable domain, with the rest looked up from reference TRBV28 and TRBJ1-4, is DVKVTQSSRYLVKRTGEKVFLECVQDMDHENMFWYRQDPGLGLRLIYFSYDVKMKEKGDIPEGYSVSREKKERFSLILESASTNQTSMYLCASSPGGSNEKLFFGSGTQLSVL.

Worth noting for this clonotype: With the library built for alpha chains, this beta chain is off target and its frequency is not meaningful. This chain connects TRBV2 to TRBJ1-2; 9 bases map to TRBD1. CDR1 SNHLY and CDR2 FYNNEI come from the germline V gene. CDR3 length: 16 amino acids. V trimming: 0 bases; J trimming: 5 bases; junction bases outside the gene matches: 7. CDR3 amino acids: CASSEAGTGNIYGYTF. CDR3 sequence (DNA): TGTGCCAGCAGTGAAGCCGGGACAGGGAATATTTATGGCTACACCTTC.

As for this clonotype: The size of this beta chain means little, since it is a stray read in a library made for alpha chains. The genes are TRBV7-6 and TRBJ2-3; D unresolved. Trimming left V 1 base short and J 4 bases short, with 12 bases between. The CDR3 consists of 15 residues. The V gene's germline CDR1 is SGHVS and CDR2 FNYEAQ. The CDR3 DNA is TGTGCCAGCAGCTTAGATTACAGACTGGCAGATACGCAGTATTTT. It translates to CASSLDYRLADTQYF.

Only a few counts were recorded for this clonotype. A library prepared for alpha chains yielded this beta chain as an off-target read; its size is of little meaning. J is TRBJ2-1 and V is TRBV7-2; D might be TRBD2 (6 bases). The CDR3 consists of 14 residues. The germline V and J ends were trimmed by 1 base and 6 bases, with 10 bases remaining between them. From germline, CDR1 is SGHTA and CDR2 FQGNSA. The CDR3 DNA follows: TGTGCCAGCAGCTTAGTACTAGCCGCCAATGAGCAGTTCTTC. This translates into CASSLVLAANEQFF.

This clonotype is deemed medium-sized (0.01 to 0.1%). The library was designed around alpha chains, so this beta chain is a stray read whose abundance carries little weight. The rearrangement joins TRBV20-1 to TRBJ2-7, with 8 nucleotides matching TRBD2. The germline V gene has CDR1 DFQATT and CDR2 SNEGSKA (reference sequence). The CDR3 loop spans 16 amino acids. Germline trimming cut 0 bases from V and 3 bases from J; bases unmatched to any gene: 10. This chain's CDR3 is CSARDPGLGGNYEQYF. CDR3 DNA: TGCAGTGCTAGAGACCCGGGACTAGGGGGAAACTACGAGCAGTACTTC.

In regard to this clonotype: Found in a library prepared for alpha chains, this beta chain is an off-target read, and its abundance has little meaning. V usage is TRBV7-2 and J usage is TRBJ2-1; 11 bases align to TRBD2. The V gene's germline CDR1 is SGHTA and CDR2 FQGNSA. The CDR3 totals 17 residues. After removal of 3 bases from V and 1 base from J, the junction contained 5 bases not matched to a gene. The CDR3 protein is CASSFRTSGFSYNEQFF. The DNA of the CDR3 is TGTGCCAGCAGCTTCCGGACTAGCGGGTTTTCCTACAATGAGCAGTTCTTC.

By share, this clonotype counts as medium-sized. This beta chain turned up in a library designed for alpha chains; as an off-target read, its abundance says little. This sequence joins TRBV12-3 or TRBV12-4 and TRBJ2-1; TRBD2 is a possible D gene (6 bases). The CDR3 runs to 13 residues. With 6 bases removed from V and 5 bases from J, the gap between germline ends came to 11 bases. As DNA, the CDR3 is TGTGCCAGCAGAAAAGGAGGGAACAATGAGCAGTTCTTC. Translating gives CASRKGGNNEQFF.

This clonotype appeared a few times. This beta chain lies outside the target of a library built for alpha chains; its clone size means little. The rearrangement links TRBV7-2 to TRBJ1-2, with TRBD1 as a possible D gene (6 bases). This CDR3 is 15 amino acids long. Germline lookup yields CDR1 SGHTA and CDR2 FQGNSA. The ends were cut back, 5 bases at V and 4 bases at J, with 17 bases in the middle. The CDR3 region is CASSPNPQGVYGYTF. The CDR3, as DNA: TGTGCCAGCAGCCCAAACCCACAGGGAGTCTATGGCTACACCTTC.

In its sample, this clonotype is medium-sized. With the library built for alpha chains, this beta chain is off target and its frequency is not meaningful. This chain links TRBV7-3 with TRBJ2-5; D may be TRBD1 (6 bases). Deletions cut 0 bases from V and 7 bases from J, with 9 bases between. CDR3 length: 13 residues. CDR1 and CDR2 (germline): SGHTA, FQGTGA. The DNA for the CDR3 is TGTGCCAGCAGCTTAACAGGGGACACGACCCAGTACTTC. Protein sequence: CASSLTGDTTQYF.

In its sample, this clonotype is medium-sized (0.01 to 0.1%). As an off-target read in a library built for alpha chains, this beta chain has a frequency of little significance. The J gene is TRBJ2-1, the V gene TRBV5-1; D remains ambiguous. This CDR3 contains 13 residues. Germline V gene lookup returns CDR1 SGHRS and CDR2 YFSETQ. V lost 0 bases to trimming and J lost 6 bases, with 7 bases between them. In DNA form, the CDR3 reads TGCGCCAGCAGCTTGGCTGCTGGCAATGAGCAGTTCTTC. It encodes CASSLAAGNEQFF.

By share, this clonotype ranks as medium-sized. Found in a library prepared for alpha chains, this beta chain is an off-target read, and its abundance has little meaning. The CDR3, as DNA: TGCAGTGCTAGAGATATACTAGCGGGAGGGCAGAGCTCCTACAATGAGCAGTTCTTC. Translated: CSARDILAGGQSSYNEQFF. The V and J genes are TRBV20-1 and TRBJ2-1; 13 bases line up with TRBD2. CDR1 is DFQATT and CDR2 is SNEGSKA in the germline V gene (reference sequence). After removal of 0 bases from V and 0 bases from J, the junction contained 8 bases not matched to a gene. The CDR3 consists of 19 residues.

This clonotype was recorded many times. This beta chain is a stray sequence in a library constructed for alpha chains; its clone size is not meaningful. The gene calls are TRBV6-5 and TRBJ2-7; D call uncertain. This CDR3 is 16 amino acids long. V was clipped by 0 bases and J by 0 bases, with 12 bases between them. Germline V CDR1 and CDR2: MNHEY, SVGAGI. This chain's CDR3 is CASSYSGIENSYEQYF. The CDR3 coding sequence is TGTGCCAGCAGTTACTCGGGGATAGAAAACTCCTACGAGCAGTACTTC.

This clonotype turned up a few times. This beta chain was picked up by a library intended for alpha chains and is off target, so its count carries little meaning. The CDR3 DNA reads TGTGCCAGCAGTTACCTGGGACTAGCGGGGTACAATGAGCAGTTCTTC. Translated, it gives CASSYLGLAGYNEQFF. The V gene is TRBV6-5, the J gene TRBJ2-1; 13 nucleotides line up with TRBD2. The CDR3 is made up of 16 amino acids. Germline assignment: CDR1 MNHEY and CDR2 SVGAGI. Trimming removed 2 bases from V and 4 bases from J; junction bases left unmatched: 2.

This clonotype is categorized as large. Because the library targeted alpha chains, this beta chain is an off-target read whose size means little. The genes are TRBV28 and TRBJ1-5, with D maybe TRBD1 (6 bases). The CDR3 sequence is 15 residues long. Germline-derived CDR1 and CDR2 are MDHEN and SYDVKM. The V and J ends lost 7 bases and 7 bases respectively, with 20 bases between them. CDR3 bases: TGTGCCAGCACCCCAGGTGGGGGGGCAGCGCAGCCCCAGCATTTT. Translating gives CASTPGGGAAQPQHF. Full variable domain (remainder filled in from reference TRBV28 and TRBJ1-5): DVKVTQSSRYLVKRTGEKVFLECVQDMDHENMFWYRQDPGLGLRLIYFSYDVKMKEKGDIPEGYSVSREKKERFSLILESASTNQTSMYLCASTPGGGAAQPQHFGDGTRLSIL.

This clonotype was seen ten or more times. For a library built for alpha chains, this beta chain is a stray read; little rests on its size. This rearrangement joins TRBV7-9 to TRBJ1-1; no clear D. V lost 2 bases, J lost 1 base, and 5 bases lay in between. The CDR3 runs 13 residues. Germline assignment: CDR1 SEHNR and CDR2 FQNEAQ (reference sequence). The CDR3 nucleotides read TGTGCCAGCAGCTTAAACACGAACACTGAAGCTTTCTTT. It encodes CASSLNTNTEAFF.

The sample holds many counts of this clonotype. In a library made to pick up alpha chains, this beta chain is a stray read with a size that means little. The chain has TRBV20-1 and TRBJ2-7; D might be TRBD1 or TRBD2, each matching 5 bases. This CDR3 contains 13 residues. V dropped 0 bases and J dropped 7 bases, with 13 bases sitting between them. In germline, CDR1 is DFQATT, CDR2 SNEGSKA (reference sequence). The CDR3 loop reads CSARDQRGREQYF. DNA of the CDR3: TGCAGTGCTAGAGATCAGAGGGGAAGGGAGCAGTACTTC.